This T cell receptor (beta chain) was obtained from a study of neurological immune-mediated disorders. This clonotype was detected many times. Sequence at one end of the junction differs from germline and may be a read error. This CDR3 is 14 amino acids long. Per the germline V gene, CDR1 is DFQATT and CDR2 is SNEGSKA (reference sequence). Each CDR3 protein gets one entry after TCRdb re-called the 5' RACE reads with MiXCR. Of 50,000 to 60,000 distinct CDR3 sequences listed, under 2.5% are singletons. The rearrangement joins TRBV20-1 to TRBJ1-1, with D maybe TRBD1 (5 bases). Material: PBMCs. The sequence derives from a man aged 45 to 65 with multiple sclerosis. The DNA of the CDR3 is TGCAGTGCTCCGGGCGGGGGGGTGAAGACTGAAGCTTTCTTT. This codes for CSAPGGGVKTEAFF.